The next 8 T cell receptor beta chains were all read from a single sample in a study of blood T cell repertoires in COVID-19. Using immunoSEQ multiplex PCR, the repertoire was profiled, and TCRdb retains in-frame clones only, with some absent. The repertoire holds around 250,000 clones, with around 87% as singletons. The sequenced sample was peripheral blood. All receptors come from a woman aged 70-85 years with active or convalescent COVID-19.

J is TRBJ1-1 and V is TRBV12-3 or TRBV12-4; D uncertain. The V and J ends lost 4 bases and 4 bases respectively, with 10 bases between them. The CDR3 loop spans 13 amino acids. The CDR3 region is CASSSPGITEAFF. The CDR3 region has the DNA TGTGCCAGCAGTTCGCCAGGAATCACTGAAGCTTTCTTT.

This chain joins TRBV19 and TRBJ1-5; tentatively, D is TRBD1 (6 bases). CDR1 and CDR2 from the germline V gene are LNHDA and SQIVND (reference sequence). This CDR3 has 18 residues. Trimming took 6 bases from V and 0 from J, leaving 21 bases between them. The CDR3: CASSLIGQHKYSNQPQHF. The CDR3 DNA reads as TGTGCCAGTAGCCTCATAGGACAGCACAAATATAGCAATCAGCCCCAGCATTTT.

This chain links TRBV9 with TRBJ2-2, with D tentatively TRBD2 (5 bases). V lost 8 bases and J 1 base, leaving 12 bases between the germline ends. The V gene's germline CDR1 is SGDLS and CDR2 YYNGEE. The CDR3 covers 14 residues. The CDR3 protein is CASGRTQNTGELFF. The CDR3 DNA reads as TGTGCCAGTGGGCGGACTCAGAACACCGGGGAGCTGTTTTTT.

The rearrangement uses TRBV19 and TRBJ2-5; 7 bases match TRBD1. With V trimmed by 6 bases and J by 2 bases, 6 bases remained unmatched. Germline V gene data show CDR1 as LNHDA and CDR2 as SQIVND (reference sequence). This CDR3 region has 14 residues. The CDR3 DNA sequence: TGTGCCAGTAGGGCCGGGACAGCTCAAGAGACCCAGTACTTC. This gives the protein CASRAGTAQETQYF.

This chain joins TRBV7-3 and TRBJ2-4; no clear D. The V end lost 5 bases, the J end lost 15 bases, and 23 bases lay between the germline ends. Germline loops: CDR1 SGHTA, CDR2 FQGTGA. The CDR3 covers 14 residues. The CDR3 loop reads CASSPSGAAPKPYF. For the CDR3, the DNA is TGTGCCAGCAGCCCCTCCGGCGCAGCGCCTAAGCCGTACTTC.

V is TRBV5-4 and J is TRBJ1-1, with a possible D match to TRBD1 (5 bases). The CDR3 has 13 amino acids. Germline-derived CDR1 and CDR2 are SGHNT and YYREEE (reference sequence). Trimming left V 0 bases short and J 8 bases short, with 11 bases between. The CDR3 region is CASSLERPGEAFF. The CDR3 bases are TGTGCCAGCAGCTTGGAACGACCAGGGGAAGCTTTCTTT. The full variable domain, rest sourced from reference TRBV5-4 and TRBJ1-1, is ETGVTQSPTHLIKTRGQQVTLRCSSQSGHNTVSWYQQALGQGPQFIFQYYREEENGRGNFPPRFSGLQFPNYSSELNVNALELDDSALYLCASSLERPGEAFFGQGTRLTVV.

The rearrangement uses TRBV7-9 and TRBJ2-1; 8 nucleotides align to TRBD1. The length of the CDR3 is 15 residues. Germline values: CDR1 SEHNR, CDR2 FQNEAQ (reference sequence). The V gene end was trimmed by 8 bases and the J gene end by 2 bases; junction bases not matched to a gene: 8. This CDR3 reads CASGKDRGTYNEQFF. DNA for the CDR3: TGTGCCAGCGGCAAAGACAGGGGAACCTACAATGAGCAGTTCTTC.

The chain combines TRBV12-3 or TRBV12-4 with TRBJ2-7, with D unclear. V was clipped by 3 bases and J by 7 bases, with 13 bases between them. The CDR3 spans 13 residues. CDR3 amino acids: CASSLYSESEQYF. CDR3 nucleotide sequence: TGTGCCAGCAGTTTGTACTCTGAGAGTGAGCAGTACTTC.